This paragraph reports one TCR beta chain. In the source study's methods: Reference gene primers were amplified, and this amplification served to estimate nucleated cell counts. Only in-frame clones appear in the TCRdb table, and some are missing; sequencing was by immunoSEQ multiplex PCR. V and J calls and clone size are copied from that table; D and trimming were computed from the DNA. This table has over 55,000 clones, just over 85% appearing once. The sample comes from a study of blood T cell repertoires in COVID-19. Study as a whole: Sites in the United States, Italy and Spain provided acute and convalescent COVID-19 samples. PBMCs, B-cell-depleted T cells, or T cells were the source of the cDNA or gDNA that made up the material.

Trimming removed 8 bases from V and 5 bases from J; junction bases left unmatched: 4. Germline V gives CDR1 WSHSY, CDR2 SAAADI. There are 14 residues in the CDR3. Input material: peripheral blood. This TCR derives from a human donor in a cohort sampled during active COVID-19. The V call is TRBV10-2, the J call TRBJ2-7; 15 bases map to TRBD2. CDR3 sequence (DNA): TGCGCCAGCGCCGGGACTAGCGGGAGGAACGAGCAGTACTTC. It yields the protein CASAGTSGRNEQYF.